A single sample is the source of the 2 T cell receptor beta chains below, sequenced in a study of blood T cell repertoires in COVID-19. The data were produced by immunoSEQ multiplex PCR, yet TCRdb's version contains in-frame clones alone and is incomplete. The table shows around 130,000 clones, with around four fifths occurring only once. The sample consisted of peripheral blood. These TCRs come from a man aged 55 to 70 with active or convalescent COVID-19.

This chain links TRBV6-5 with TRBJ2-5, with 13 bases that match TRBD2. Losses at the gene ends were 6 bases for V and 5 bases for J; bases not matched to a gene: 6. CDR3 length: 15 residues. Germline CDR1 and CDR2: MNHEY and SVGAGI. Here the CDR3 reads CASSLLAGGRETQYF. The CDR3 coding sequence is TGTGCCAGCAGCCTACTAGCGGGAGGGCGGGAGACCCAGTACTTC.

The genes are TRBV3-1 (or the pseudogene TRBV3-2) and TRBJ1-2, with unresolved D. Germline values: CDR1 LGHDT, CDR2 YNNKEL (reference sequence). Trimming took off 4 bases at V and 0 bases at J, with 12 bases between the two ends. The CDR3 is made up of 15 amino acids. Here the CDR3 DNA reads TGTGCCAGCAGCCCCCGCGGCGCAGCTAACTATGGCTACACCTTC. Its translation: CASSPRGAANYGYTF.